This TCR beta chain was observed in a study of T cell responses to AZD1222 COVID-19 vaccine. Whole-study results and caveats: Across spike, vaccine-associated CD4 TCRs were found, dominant at 160-218 and 743-854.

The V gene end was trimmed by 4 bases and the J gene end by 4 bases; junction bases not matched to a gene: 4. The CDR3 has 13 residues. Germline assignment: CDR1 SGHDN and CDR2 FVKESK. Analysis merged second doses at about 4 or about 12 weeks. Concerning this clone: As yet, its antigen is unknown.

The protocol was immunoSEQ multiplex PCR, while the TCRdb copy is restricted to in-frame clones and leaves out a portion. The table includes around 120,000 clones, around 84% detected once. The TCR comes from an adult who received the AZD1222 COVID-19 vaccine. This chain links TRBV14 with TRBJ2-7; 7 bases are shared with TRBD1. Source: peripheral blood, taken 28 days after the second AZD1222 dose. CDR3 protein: CASSRNRGYEQYF. The CDR3, as DNA: TGTGCCAGCAGCCGAAACAGGGGTTACGAGCAGTACTTC.